This TCR beta chain was recorded in a study of technical replicates of blood from a few donors. Method: immunoSEQ multiplex PCR; TCRdb's copy keeps in-frame clones and lacks some. The data contain 100,000 or so clones, approximately 96% of them singletons. This CDR3 is 15 amino acids long. The germline V gene encodes CDR1 ENHRY and CDR2 SYGVKD. V gave up 3 bases and J gave up 5 bases, with 13 bases separating them. What was sequenced was T cells isolated from PBMCs. The chain couples TRBV10-3 to TRBJ1-4, with no clear D. The receptor was derived from a human donor in good health. The CDR3 region has the DNA TGTGCCATCAGTGAAGTGGAGTCAAGCAATGAAAAACTGTTTTTT. Encoded protein: CAISEVESSNEKLFF.